Listed below are T cell receptor beta chains from one sample, sequenced in a study of cytomegalovirus exposure and HLA in healthy donors. Produced via immunoSEQ multiplex PCR; TCRdb's table is partial and in-frame only. The repertoire holds approximately 220,000 clones, with approximately 90% as singletons. Sequenced material: PBMCs. These receptors originate from a woman under 30 in good health and CMV-seronegative. Both conserved end residues are part of each CDR3. D genes are given only for firm matches. Size tells how often a clone was seen (once, few, many) or the class of an expanded clone, and some rows leave it out.

clone size: .
V gene: TRBV5-1
J gene: TRBJ2-7
D gene: .
CDR3 protein: CASSLREGPSEQYF
CDR3 DNA: TGCGCCAGCAGTCTCAGGGAAGGGCCATCCGAGCAGTACTTC

clone size: .
V gene: TRBV7-3
J gene: TRBJ2-3
D gene: .
CDR3 protein: CASSLTGASTDTQYF
CDR3 DNA: TGTGCCAGCAGCTTAACGGGGGCAAGTACAGATACGCAGTATTTT

clone size: once
V gene: TRBV27
J gene: TRBJ1-2
D gene: .
CDR3 protein: CASSPLGGPPGYTF
CDR3 DNA: TGTGCCAGCAGTCCCCTAGGGGGACCCCCTGGCTACACCTTC

clone size: .
V gene: TRBV5-1
J gene: TRBJ1-1
D gene: .
CDR3 protein: CASSFAMDTEAFF
CDR3 DNA: TGCGCCAGCAGCTTTGCGATGGACACTGAAGCTTTCTTT

clone size: .
V gene: TRBV30
J gene: TRBJ2-2
D gene: .
CDR3 protein: CAWNFLGGNGELFF
CDR3 DNA: TGTGCCTGGAACTTCCTAGGCGGCAACGGGGAGCTGTTTTTT

clone size: once
V gene: TRBV2
J gene: TRBJ2-1
D gene: TRBD2
CDR3 protein: CASMGTGTSGSRDNEQFF
CDR3 DNA: TGTGCCAGCATGGGGACAGGGACTAGCGGGAGTAGAGACAATGAGCAGTTCTTC

clone size: .
V gene: TRBV6-1
J gene: TRBJ2-1
D gene: TRBD2
CDR3 protein: CATLRRSGSTNEQFF
CDR3 DNA: TGTGCCACCCTACGTCGGAGCGGGAGTACCAATGAGCAGTTCTTC

clone size: .
V gene: TRBV7-3
J gene: TRBJ1-2
D gene: .
CDR3 protein: CASSLGYKGDERWETF
CDR3 DNA: TGTGCCAGCAGCTTAGGGTACAAGGGGGATGAGAGGTGGGAGACCTTC

clone size: .
V gene: TRBV27
J gene: TRBJ2-1
D gene: TRBD2
CDR3 protein: CASSFLLAGYINHEQFF
CDR3 DNA: TGTGCCAGCAGTTTTTTGCTAGCGGGGTACATTAACCATGAGCAGTTCTTC

clone size: few
V gene: TRBV5-1
J gene: TRBJ1-2
D gene: .
CDR3 protein: CASSLEGRAYGYTF
CDR3 DNA: TGCGCCAGCAGCTTGGAAGGCAGGGCGTATGGCTACACCTTC

clone size: .
V gene: TRBV6-1
J gene: TRBJ2-3
D gene: .
CDR3 protein: CASSPGLPTDTQYF
CDR3 DNA: TGTGCCAGCAGTCCGGGACTGCCCACAGATACGCAGTATTTT

clone size: .
V gene: TRBV10-3
J gene: TRBJ1-4
D gene: .
CDR3 protein: CAIASGVTNEKLFF
CDR3 DNA: TGTGCCATCGCGTCAGGGGTAACTAATGAAAAACTGTTTTTT

clone size: .
V gene: TRBV5-1
J gene: TRBJ1-1
D gene: TRBD1
CDR3 protein: CASSSGQGGTEAFF
CDR3 DNA: TGCGCCAGCAGCTCCGGACAGGGGGGGACTGAAGCTTTCTTT

clone size: .
V gene: TRBV19
J gene: TRBJ1-5
D gene: .
CDR3 protein: CASSLSSRGNQPQHF
CDR3 DNA: TGTGCCAGTAGTCTCAGCTCCAGGGGCAATCAGCCCCAGCATTTT

clone size: once
V gene: TRBV10-3
J gene: TRBJ1-1
D gene: .
CDR3 protein: CAISESIGKGSDTEAFF
CDR3 DNA: TGTGCCATCAGTGAGTCAATCGGTAAGGGTAGCGACACTGAAGCTTTCTTT

clone size: .
V gene: TRBV27
J gene: TRBJ2-1
D gene: .
CDR3 protein: CASSPNPPGLYSNEQFF
CDR3 DNA: TGTGCCAGCAGTCCGAACCCTCCGGGACTCTATTCCAATGAGCAGTTCTTC

clone size: .
V gene: TRBV19
J gene: TRBJ2-4
D gene: .
CDR3 protein: CASSVQGVQNIQYF
CDR3 DNA: TGTGCCAGTAGTGTCCAGGGCGTGCAAAACATTCAGTACTTC

clone size: .
V gene: TRBV29-1
J gene: TRBJ1-1
D gene: TRBD1
CDR3 protein: CSVEPGQGNTEAFF
CDR3 DNA: TGCAGCGTCGAACCGGGACAGGGGAACACTGAAGCTTTCTTT

clone size: .
V gene: TRBV2
J gene: TRBJ1-1
D gene: TRBD1
CDR3 protein: CASRDRGRGEAFF
CDR3 DNA: TGTGCCAGCAGGGACAGGGGGCGCGGTGAAGCTTTCTTT

clone size: .
V gene: TRBV10-1
J gene: TRBJ2-1
D gene: TRBD2
CDR3 protein: CASSPRGNSYNEQFF
CDR3 DNA: TGCGCCAGCAGTCCGCGGGGGAACTCCTACAATGAGCAGTTCTTC

clone size: .
V gene: TRBV9
J gene: TRBJ2-1
D gene: .
CDR3 protein: CASSVLSSEGEQFF
CDR3 DNA: TGTGCCAGCAGCGTACTGTCTAGCGAGGGTGAGCAGTTCTTC

clone size: .
V gene: TRBV9
J gene: TRBJ1-5
D gene: .
CDR3 protein: CASSVNSNQPQHF
CDR3 DNA: TGTGCCAGCAGCGTTAATAGCAATCAGCCCCAGCATTTT

clone size: .
V gene: TRBV2
J gene: TRBJ2-1
D gene: .
CDR3 protein: CASSEGQINEQFF
CDR3 DNA: TGTGCCAGCAGTGAGGGGCAGATTAATGAGCAGTTCTTC

clone size: .
V gene: TRBV5-6
J gene: TRBJ1-4
D gene: TRBD1
CDR3 protein: CASSFRQGGKEKLFF
CDR3 DNA: TGTGCCAGCAGCTTTAGACAGGGGGGGAAAGAAAAACTGTTTTTT

clone size: .
V gene: TRBV6-1
J gene: TRBJ2-1
D gene: TRBD1
CDR3 protein: CASSLTDRGAFF
CDR3 DNA: TGTGCCAGCAGTTTAACGGACAGGGGTGCTTTCTTC

clone size: .
V gene: TRBV19
J gene: TRBJ1-2
D gene: .
CDR3 protein: CASSTGDIFNGYTF
CDR3 DNA: TGTGCCAGTAGTACCGGGGACATTTTTAATGGCTACACCTTC

clone size: .
V gene: TRBV28
J gene: TRBJ2-7
D gene: .
CDR3 protein: CASSLTVHPYEQYF
CDR3 DNA: TGTGCCAGCAGTTTGACAGTACATCCCTACGAGCAGTACTTC

clone size: .
V gene: TRBV18
J gene: TRBJ2-3
D gene: TRBD1
CDR3 protein: CASSQNGQGDTDTQYF
CDR3 DNA: TGTGCCAGCTCACAAAACGGACAGGGGGACACAGATACGCAGTATTTT

clone size: many
V gene: TRBV28
J gene: TRBJ1-6
D gene: TRBD1
CDR3 protein: CASSIGTGGSPLHF
CDR3 DNA: TGTGCCAGCAGTATCGGGACAGGGGGTTCACCCCTCCACTTT

clone size: .
V gene: TRBV5-1
J gene: TRBJ2-7
D gene: .
CDR3 protein: CASSDKSGAYEQYF
CDR3 DNA: TGCGCCAGCAGCGACAAGTCCGGGGCCTACGAGCAGTACTTC

clone size: once
V gene: TRBV4-2
J gene: TRBJ1-1
D gene: .
CDR3 protein: CASSQGPGRDTEAFF
CDR3 DNA: TGTGCCAGCAGCCAAGGCCCTGGGAGGGACACTGAAGCTTTCTTT

clone size: once
V gene: TRBV10-2
J gene: TRBJ2-3
D gene: TRBD2
CDR3 protein: CASTLLAGLDSTDTQYF
CDR3 DNA: TGCGCCAGCACGTTACTAGCGGGACTCGATAGCACAGATACGCAGTATTTT

clone size: .
V gene: TRBV6-1
J gene: TRBJ1-3
D gene: .
CDR3 protein: CASSEVTPRRGNTIYF
CDR3 DNA: TGTGCCAGCAGTGAAGTTACCCCACGACGAGGGAACACCATATATTTT

clone size: .
V gene: TRBV11-3
J gene: TRBJ2-1
D gene: .
CDR3 protein: CASSPGGSRGYNEQFF
CDR3 DNA: TGTGCCAGCAGCCCAGGAGGGAGCCGGGGTTACAATGAGCAGTTCTTC

clone size: .
V gene: TRBV9
J gene: TRBJ2-1
D gene: .
CDR3 protein: CASSLGPSNEQFF
CDR3 DNA: TGTGCCAGCAGCCTTGGGCCCTCCAATGAGCAGTTCTTC

clone size: .
V gene: TRBV2
J gene: TRBJ2-7
D gene: TRBD2
CDR3 protein: CASSEKREISYEQYF
CDR3 DNA: TGTGCCAGCAGTGAAAAGCGGGAGATCTCCTACGAGCAGTACTTC

clone size: .
V gene: TRBV10-3
J gene: TRBJ1-3
D gene: .
CDR3 protein: CAISGMPSGTSSGNTIYF
CDR3 DNA: TGTGCCATCAGTGGAATGCCATCGGGGACAAGCTCTGGAAACACCATATATTTT

clone size: .
V gene: TRBV5-1
J gene: TRBJ1-1
D gene: .
CDR3 protein: CASSLQGVNTEAFF
CDR3 DNA: TGCGCCAGCAGCTTACAGGGAGTGAACACTGAAGCTTTCTTT

clone size: .
V gene: TRBV15
J gene: TRBJ2-7
D gene: .
CDR3 protein: CATESTSSVYEQYF
CDR3 DNA: TGTGCCACCGAATCGACTAGTAGCGTATACGAGCAGTACTTC

clone size: .
V gene: TRBV7-8
J gene: TRBJ1-4
D gene: TRBD1
CDR3 protein: CASLFDRETNEKLFF
CDR3 DNA: TGTGCCAGCCTCTTTGACAGGGAAACTAATGAAAAACTGTTTTTT

clone size: .
V gene: TRBV5-1
J gene: TRBJ2-7
D gene: TRBD1
CDR3 protein: CASSPGDSSYEQYF
CDR3 DNA: TGCGCCAGCAGCCCCGGGGACAGCTCCTACGAGCAGTACTTC

clone size: once
V gene: TRBV11-2
J gene: TRBJ1-4
D gene: TRBD1
CDR3 protein: CASSPSGGDFDEKLFF
CDR3 DNA: TGTGCCAGCAGCCCCTCAGGGGGCGATTTTGACGAAAAACTGTTTTTT

clone size: .
V gene: TRBV28
J gene: TRBJ2-1
D gene: TRBD1
CDR3 protein: CASSLFRGRYNEQFF
CDR3 DNA: TGTGCCAGCAGTTTATTCAGGGGGCGCTACAATGAGCAGTTCTTC

clone size: .
V gene: TRBV9
J gene: TRBJ1-1
D gene: .
CDR3 protein: CASSVTGMGTEAFF
CDR3 DNA: TGTGCCAGCAGCGTCACAGGGATGGGAACTGAAGCTTTCTTT

clone size: .
V gene: TRBV5-1
J gene: TRBJ2-7
D gene: .
CDR3 protein: CASSSTGTYEQYF
CDR3 DNA: TGCGCCAGCAGCTCAACAGGGACGTACGAGCAGTACTTC

clone size: once
V gene: TRBV5-1
J gene: TRBJ1-2
D gene: TRBD1
CDR3 protein: CASSPGTGIDYGYTF
CDR3 DNA: TGCGCCAGCAGCCCCGGGACAGGGATCGACTATGGCTACACCTTC

clone size: .
V gene: TRBV15
J gene: TRBJ1-2
D gene: TRBD1
CDR3 protein: CATSSNQGVSDYGYTF
CDR3 DNA: TGTGCCACCAGCAGTAATCAGGGGGTTTCGGACTATGGCTACACCTTC

clone size: .
V gene: TRBV7-9
J gene: TRBJ2-7
D gene: TRBD2
CDR3 protein: CASSKPGLGTYEQYF
CDR3 DNA: TGTGCCAGCAGCAAACCGGGACTAGGTACCTACGAGCAGTACTTC

clone size: .
V gene: TRBV27
J gene: TRBJ1-3
D gene: .
CDR3 protein: CASSPSIGNTIYF
CDR3 DNA: TGTGCCAGTAGCCCCAGCATTGGAAACACCATATATTTT

clone size: .
V gene: TRBV7-9
J gene: TRBJ1-1
D gene: TRBD1
CDR3 protein: CASSSGQGRVIRTEAFF
CDR3 DNA: TGTGCCAGCAGCTCCGGACAGGGAAGGGTTATACGGACTGAAGCTTTCTTT

clone size: .
V gene: TRBV27
J gene: TRBJ2-7
D gene: TRBD1
CDR3 protein: CASSYRGIGYEQYF
CDR3 DNA: TGTGCCAGCAGTTACAGGGGAATTGGATACGAGCAGTACTTC